This is a list of T cell receptor beta chains from one sample in a study of T cells in Graves' hyperthyroidism and ophthalmopathy. A single record per CDR3 protein comes from TCRdb applying MiXCR to the multiplex PCR reads. This table has hundreds of thousands of distinct CDR3 sequences, roughly 14% appearing once. Source material: blood. Every receptor here comes from a woman in her 40s with Graves' ophthalmopathy. Both conserved end residues are part of each CDR3. A D gene is named only where the DNA matches it firmly. A clone size is listed for some rows: how often the clone was seen (once, few, many), or a class if it is expanded.

TRBJ1-5,-,TRBV12-3/TRBV12-4,many,TGTGCCAGTACTATGGGCAATCAGCCCCAGCATTTT,CASTMGNQPQHF
TRBJ1-2,-,TRBV28,many,TGTGCCAGCAGCGTCCCTTCTAACTATGGCTACACCTTC,CASSVPSNYGYTF
TRBJ2-5,-,TRBV20-1,-,TGCAGTGCTAGTCCAGGGATCCAAGAGACCCAGTACTTC,CSASPGIQETQYF
TRBJ2-7,TRBD1,TRBV18,few,TGTGCCAGCTCACCTCGCGACAGGGGCAACTCCTACGAGCAGTACTTC,CASSPRDRGNSYEQYF
TRBJ1-5,-,TRBV6-1,few,TGTGCCAGCGCAACCCTCGGGAATAGCAATCAGCCCCAGCATTTT,CASATLGNSNQPQHF
TRBJ1-2,-,TRBV20-1,many,TGCAGTGCTAGGAGAGGGGACTATGGCTACACCTTC,CSARRGDYGYTF
TRBJ2-7,-,TRBV12-5,many,TGTGCTAGCCCTTTCACGGGGGCCTACGAGCAGTACTTC,CASPFTGAYEQYF
TRBJ2-6,-,TRBV5-1,few,TGCGCCAGCAGCGGGACTCTGGGGGCCAACGTCCTGACTTTC,CASSGTLGANVLTF
TRBJ1-2,TRBD1,TRBV6-5,-,TGTGCCAGCAGTTACGAAGCCTCGACAGGGCTTAATGGCTACACCTTC,CASSYEASTGLNGYTF
TRBJ2-5,-,TRBV10-3,few,TGTGCCATCAGTGAGGGTCTAGGACGGAGCCGGGGAGAGACCCAGTACTTC,CAISEGLGRSRGETQYF
TRBJ2-7,-,TRBV12-3/TRBV12-4,many,TGTGCCAGCAGCCGTCAACAACGGGACGAGCAGTACTTC,CASSRQQRDEQYF
TRBJ2-1,TRBD2,TRBV6-1,-,TGTGCCAGCAGGGACCCGTTCATAGCGGGGGCCTACAATGAGCAGTTCTTC,CASRDPFIAGAYNEQFF
TRBJ2-2,TRBD1,TRBV19,few,TGTGCCAGTGCCCGACAGGGACCAAGAGGCCCGAACACCGGGGAGCTGTTTTTT,CASARQGPRGPNTGELFF
TRBJ2-5,-,TRBV12-3/TRBV12-4,medium-sized,TGTGCCAGCGGACTGGACGTTGGGGAGACCCAGTACTTC,CASGLDVGETQYF
TRBJ2-7,TRBD1,TRBV27,many,TGTGCCAGCAGTTCGACCGGGACAGGCCTCGGAGAGCAGTACTTC,CASSSTGTGLGEQYF
TRBJ2-4,TRBD1,TRBV28,many,TGTGCCAGCAGTCTAACAGGGGGCGGGAACATTCAGTACTTC,CASSLTGGGNIQYF
TRBJ1-5,-,TRBV11-2,-,TGTGCCAGCAGCTTAGATAGCAGGGGAGGGCAGCCCCAGCATTTT,CASSLDSRGGQPQHF
TRBJ2-7,TRBD2,TRBV6-5,many,TGTGCCAGCAGTTACCGGGCTAGCGGAGGCTACGAGCAGTACTTC,CASSYRASGGYEQYF
TRBJ2-5,-,TRBV6-2/TRBV6-3,many,TGTGCCAGCAGTTACGACGATTTACAGACCCAGTACTTC,CASSYDDLQTQYF
TRBJ2-5,-,TRBV2,few,TGTGCCAGCAGTGTATCCGGGACGACAGTTCGGACCCAGTACTTC,CASSVSGTTVRTQYF
TRBJ2-7,TRBD1,TRBV12-3/TRBV12-4,many,TGTGCCAGCAGTCCCTGGGACAGCTACGAGCAGTACTTC,CASSPWDSYEQYF
TRBJ2-7,-,TRBV28,-,TGTGCCAGCAGTTTTTTGGGAGAAAATGAGCAGTACTTC,CASSFLGENEQYF
TRBJ2-7,TRBD1,TRBV11-2,-,TGTGCCAGCAGCTTCTTAGGTTCTGGGACAGTGTCCTACGAGCAGTACTTC,CASSFLGSGTVSYEQYF
TRBJ2-7,TRBD2,TRBV5-1,many,TGCGCCAGCAGCTTGGGTCCGGCGGGAGGGCGCGAGCAGTACTTC,CASSLGPAGGREQYF
TRBJ1-1,-,TRBV12-3/TRBV12-4,many,TGTGCCAGCATCCGGACAGAGGAAGCTTTCTTT,CASIRTEEAFF
TRBJ2-7,TRBD1,TRBV28,many,TGTGCCAGCAGTTCGGGGACAGCAAGGTACGAGCAGTACTTC,CASSSGTARYEQYF